The present T cell receptor beta chain was sequenced within a study of human T cells and chemical hapten exposure. Unfractionated whole blood yielded total RNA. Study-wide points: DPC sensitization left the count of TCRs above 1 in 1000 unchanged.

Concerning this clonotype itself: Its antigen is not identified.

The library gave individual cDNA molecules unique molecular identifiers. Under the authors' procedure: Samples ranged from roughly 20,000 to 750,000 TCRs, with a median of roughly 95,000. Using its own MiXCR run on the reads, TCRdb lists one record per CDR3 protein. These V and J calls originate from TCRdb's pipeline instead of the authors' own analysis. This table holds around 120,000 distinct CDR3 sequences, about 8.9% found once. Trimming cost V 3 bases and J 10 bases; bases outside gene matches: 5. This CDR3 is 13 amino acids long. Germline CDR1 and CDR2: DFQATT and SNEGSKA (reference sequence). This chain joins TRBV20-1 and TRBJ2-1, with 11 bases identical to TRBD2. This receptor was obtained from a human donor in good health. Some clones in this sample may be carry-over from other donors' samples. The sequenced material came from whole blood. The CDR3 DNA sequence: TGCAGTGCTAGTAGCGGGAGGGCAGGGGAGCAGTTCTTC. This gives the protein CSASSGRAGEQFF.